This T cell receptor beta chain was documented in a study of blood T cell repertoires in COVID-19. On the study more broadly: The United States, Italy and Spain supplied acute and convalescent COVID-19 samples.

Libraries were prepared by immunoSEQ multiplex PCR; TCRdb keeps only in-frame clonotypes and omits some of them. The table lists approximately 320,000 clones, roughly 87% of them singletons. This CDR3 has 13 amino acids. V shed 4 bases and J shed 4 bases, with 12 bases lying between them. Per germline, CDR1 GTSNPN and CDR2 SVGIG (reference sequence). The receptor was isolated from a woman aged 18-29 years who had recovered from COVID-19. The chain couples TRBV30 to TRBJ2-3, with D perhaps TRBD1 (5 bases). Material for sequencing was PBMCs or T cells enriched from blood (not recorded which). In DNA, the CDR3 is TGTGCCTGGAACCAGGGCGGAGCAGATACGCAGTATTTT. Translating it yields CAWNQGGADTQYF.